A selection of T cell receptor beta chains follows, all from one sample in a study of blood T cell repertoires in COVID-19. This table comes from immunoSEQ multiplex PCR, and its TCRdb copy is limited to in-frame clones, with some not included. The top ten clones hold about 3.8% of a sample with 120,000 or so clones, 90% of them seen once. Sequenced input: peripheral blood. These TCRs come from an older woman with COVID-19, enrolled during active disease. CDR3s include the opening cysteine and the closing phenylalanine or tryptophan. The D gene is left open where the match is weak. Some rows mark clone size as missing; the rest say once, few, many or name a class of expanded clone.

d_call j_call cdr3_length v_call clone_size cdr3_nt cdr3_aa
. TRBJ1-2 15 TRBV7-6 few TGTGCCAGCAGCTTAGGGGGCAGGGGTGACTATGGCTACACCTTC CASSLGGRGDYGYTF
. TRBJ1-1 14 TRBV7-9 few TGTGCCAGCACCTCCCCAGGGTTGAACACTGAAGCTTTCTTT CASTSPGLNTEAFF
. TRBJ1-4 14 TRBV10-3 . TGTGCCATCAGTGACAGTGGTTCTAATGAAAAACTGTTTTTT CAISDSGSNEKLFF
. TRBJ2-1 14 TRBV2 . TGTGCCAACAGCCAGGGGATGACATACAATGAGCAGTTCTTC CANSQGMTYNEQFF
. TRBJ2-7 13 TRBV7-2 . TGTGCCAGCAGCCCCGATCTAGATTACGAGCAGTACTTC CASSPDLDYEQYF
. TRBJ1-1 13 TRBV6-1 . TGTGCCAGCAGTGAAGGGGCCCTTAATGAAGCTTTCTTT CASSEGALNEAFF
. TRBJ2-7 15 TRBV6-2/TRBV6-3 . TGTGCCAGCAGTTGGGGAGCAGCGTCCTCCTACGAGCAGTACTTC CASSWGAASSYEQYF
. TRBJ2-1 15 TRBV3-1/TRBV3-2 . TGTGCCAGCAGCCAAGTTCAGGGGTCCTACAATGAGCAGTTCTTC CASSQVQGSYNEQFF
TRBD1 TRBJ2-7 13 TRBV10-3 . TGTGCCATCAGTGTAGGGGGCCCCTACGAGCAGTACTTC CAISVGGPYEQYF
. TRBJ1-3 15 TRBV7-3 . TGTGCCAGCAGCTCCTCGGGGGGTTCTGGAAACACCATATATTTT CASSSSGGSGNTIYF
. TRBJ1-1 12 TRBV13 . TGTGCCAGCAGCTTGCTCAGGACTGAAGCTTTCTTT CASSLLRTEAFF
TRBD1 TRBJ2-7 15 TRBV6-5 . TGTGCCAGCAGTTACGATCCAGGGGGCGCCTACGAGCAGTACTTC CASSYDPGGAYEQYF
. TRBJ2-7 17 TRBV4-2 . TGTGCCAGCAGCCAAGAAGGGGGGGAGCGAATCTCCTACGAGCAGTACTTC CASSQEGGERISYEQYF
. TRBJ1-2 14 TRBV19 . TGTGCCAGTAGTATGAACAATAACAACTATGGCTACACCTTC CASSMNNNNYGYTF
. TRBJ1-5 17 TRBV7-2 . TGTGCCAGCAGCTTAGCGGGGGGATCTTATAGCAATCAGCCCCAGCATTTT CASSLAGGSYSNQPQHF
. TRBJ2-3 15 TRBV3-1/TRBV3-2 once TGTGCCAGCAGCCCTGGAGCGGCAAGCACAGATACGCAGTATTTT CASSPGAASTDTQYF
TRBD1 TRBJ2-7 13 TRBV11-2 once TGTGCCAGCAGTACTACAGGGGCGAGGGAGCAGTACTTC CASSTTGAREQYF
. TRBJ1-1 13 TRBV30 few TGTGCCTGGAGCCTCAATAGGAACACTGAAGCTTTCTTT CAWSLNRNTEAFF